This entry is about one TCR beta chain. Its target is unknown. Data came from immunoSEQ multiplex PCR; TCRdb stores just in-frame clones and leaves some out. This sample has nearly 3,500 clones; around 95% occur once, and the top ten carry more than 0.95%. The data are from a study of T cells after posttransplantation cyclophosphamide. Study results and limitations: Blood and skin or GI T cell repertoires showed limited TRB overlap. Recipient CMV seropositivity and CMV reactivation strongly tracked TRB clonality. Later blood repertoires were often dominated by clones from the donor CD8+ memory compartment.

V was cut by 6 bases and J by 1 base, with 16 bases left in between. This CDR3 region has 15 residues. Germline CDR1 SGHRS, CDR2 YFSETQ. Cells defined as naive were viable CD3+CD4+ or CD3+CD8+ and CCR7+CD45RA+CD45RO-CD95-CD27+CD28+. The sequence came from a woman between 50 and 59 years old in good health and a related stem cell transplant donor. The chain uses TRBV5-1 and TRBJ1-1; no definite D call. The sequenced sample consisted of naive CD8+ T cells sorted from PBMCs. The chain's CDR3 is CASIIEAGPNTEAFF. In DNA, the CDR3 is TGCGCCAGCATTATCGAGGCGGGTCCGAACACTGAAGCTTTCTTT.